The clone carrying this T cell receptor beta chain was seen only once. The data were taken from a study of blood T cell repertoires in COVID-19. This table comes from immunoSEQ multiplex PCR, and its TCRdb copy is limited to in-frame clones, with some not included. The repertoire includes over 200,000 clones, more than 75% of them detected once, and 0.99% sits in the top ten. Germline loops: CDR1 SQVTM, CDR2 ANQGSEA. Deletions cut 4 bases from V and 0 bases from J, with 16 bases between. The CDR3 totals 16 residues. The chain carries TRBV29-1 and TRBJ2-1, with unresolved D. This receptor was identified in a woman aged 40 to 50 who had recovered from COVID-19. Material: peripheral blood. The CDR3 protein is CSVVLIGRSSYNEQFF. CDR3 DNA: TGCAGCGTTGTCCTGATTGGTAGGAGCTCCTACAATGAGCAGTTCTTC.